This T cell receptor beta chain was captured in a study of identical twins. General study points: The authors drew conclusions from cross-sectional statistical analysis rather than following the same donors.

The germline V gene has CDR1 SGHAT and CDR2 FQNNGV. The V end was cut by 2 bases, the J end by 0 bases, with 15 bases between. CDR3 length: 17 residues. After template switching added a universal primer site, the resulting cDNA carried unique molecular identifiers. TCRdb used MiXCR to reprocess the 5' RACE reads, holding one entry per CDR3 protein. The sample gives about 690,000 distinct CDR3 sequences, over 5% of which show up once; 1.5% to 2% is in the top ten. This clonotype occurred many times. Its matching antigen is unknown. This sequence joins TRBV11-2 and TRBJ2-3; D could derive from TRBD1 or TRBD2 (5 bases each). Sample: naive T cells sorted from blood. This TCR was sampled from a man in his late teens or twenties in good health. The chain's CDR3 is CASSLRWRGVSTDTQYF. The CDR3 DNA is TGTGCCAGCAGCTTACGTTGGCGAGGGGTTAGCACAGATACGCAGTATTTT.